This TCR beta chain appears in the sequencing data of a study of shared T cell receptors in the human thymus. Assay: immunoSEQ multiplex PCR; the TCRdb copy retains only in-frame clones and omits some. The sample has some 640,000 clones, approximately 87% seen once. J lost 3 bases, V lost 1 base, and 9 bases had no gene match. Germline V gene lookup returns CDR1 MNHNS and CDR2 SASEGT. The CDR3 spans 16 residues. These data were also filed under a second study, of human thymus T cells. From that report: Among the donors, all were healthy Finnish infants having corrective surgery for congenital heart defects. The source of the thymus tissue was resections taken during corrective heart surgery. Within thymic and blood repertoires, V and J gene usage appeared to be biased. Related work found strong thymic repertoire overlap between unrelated individuals.

The chain employs TRBV6-1 and TRBJ2-7, with 7 positions matching TRBD2. The specimen sequenced was thymocytes. The TCR sequence derives from a boy under three years old with a congenital heart defect. CDR3 region: CASSEGGRGSFYEQYF. The CDR3 region has the DNA TGTGCCAGCAGTGAAGGGGGGAGGGGCAGTTTCTACGAGCAGTACTTC.